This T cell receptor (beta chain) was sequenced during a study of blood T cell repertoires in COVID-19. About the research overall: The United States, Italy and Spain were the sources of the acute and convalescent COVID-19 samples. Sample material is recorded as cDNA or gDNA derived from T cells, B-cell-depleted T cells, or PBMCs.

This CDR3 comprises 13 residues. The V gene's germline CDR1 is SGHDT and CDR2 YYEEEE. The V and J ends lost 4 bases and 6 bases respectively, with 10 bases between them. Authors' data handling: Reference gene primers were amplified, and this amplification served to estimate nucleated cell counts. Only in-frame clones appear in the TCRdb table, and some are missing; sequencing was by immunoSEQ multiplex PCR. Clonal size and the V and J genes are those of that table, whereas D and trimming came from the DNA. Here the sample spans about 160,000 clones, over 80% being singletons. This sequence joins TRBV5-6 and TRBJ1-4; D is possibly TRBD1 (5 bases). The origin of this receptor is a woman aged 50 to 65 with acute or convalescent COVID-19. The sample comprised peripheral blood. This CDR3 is CASSRGSDEKLFF. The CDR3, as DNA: TGTGCCAGCAGCCGGGGGAGTGATGAAAAACTGTTTTTT.